Sequencing of this T cell receptor (beta chain) was carried out in a study of T cell responses to AZD1222 COVID-19 vaccine. Study-wide findings and caveats: Close to half of all spike-specific TCRs reportedly target regions of the variants that are unmutated.

From germline, CDR1 is MDHEN and CDR2 SYDVKM. V shed 5 bases and J shed 7 bases, with 18 bases lying between them. The CDR3 length is 15 residues. The assay was immunoSEQ multiplex PCR, and TCRdb's table has in-frame clones only and misses some. The top ten hold 23% of the sample, which has fewer than 80,000 clones, 75% to 85% seen once. This clone was detected a few times. No antigen is known for it. The receptor's source is an adult in good health. Sequenced material: peripheral blood, taken on day 0 of MenACWY control vaccination. The chain couples TRBV28 to TRBJ2-4; D not certain. As DNA, the CDR3 is TGTGCCAGCAGTGTACAGCAAAACTTAAGGAACATTCAGTACTTC. Translation: CASSVQQNLRNIQYF. Complete variable domain (other parts from reference TRBV28 and TRBJ2-4): DVKVTQSSRYLVKRTGEKVFLECVQDMDHENMFWYRQDPGLGLRLIYFSYDVKMKEKGDIPEGYSVSREKKERFSLILESASTNQTSMYLCASSVQQNLRNIQYFGAGTRLSVL.